This T cell receptor beta chain was observed in a study of blood T cell repertoires in COVID-19. The overall study: COVID-19 samples from acute and convalescent phases originated in the United States, Italy and Spain. Sample material is recorded as cDNA or gDNA derived from T cells, B-cell-depleted T cells, or PBMCs.

V lost 5 bases, J lost 5 bases, and 10 bases lay in between. Germline lookup yields CDR1 SGHTA and CDR2 FQGNSA. The CDR3 runs 13 residues. In the authors' workflow: Estimation of nucleated cell counts relied on the amplification of reference gene primers. Method: immunoSEQ multiplex PCR; TCRdb's copy keeps in-frame clones and lacks some. That table gives V, J and clone size, and the DNA gave D and trimming. The sample has some 520,000 clones; 89% are singletons. Patients at the Seattle site were enrolled during active infection and followed longitudinally. The TCR was taken from a man aged 18 to 29 with COVID-19, enrolled during active disease. J is TRBJ2-1 and V is TRBV7-2, with D perhaps TRBD2 (6 bases). Sequencing input: peripheral blood. The CDR3 DNA is TGTGCCAGCAGCCCGGGACTGAACAATGAGCAGTTCTTC. The encoded protein is CASSPGLNNEQFF.